These 16 T cell receptor beta chains were all obtained from the same sample, sequenced in a study of blood T cell repertoires in COVID-19. Measured with immunoSEQ multiplex PCR; TCRdb has only the in-frame clones, and not every one. Of about 210,000 clones in the sample, around 80% were seen once. The specimen sequenced was peripheral blood. These receptors came from a middle-aged woman with acute or convalescent COVID-19.

This rearrangement joins TRBV6-5 to TRBJ2-3, with D unresolved. The CDR3 loop spans 14 amino acids. Trimming took 7 bases from V and 0 from J, leaving 11 bases between them. The germline CDR1 and CDR2 sequences are MNHEY and SVGAGI. The CDR3 nucleotides read TGTGCCAGCACCAGCGCACCTAGCACAGATACGCAGTATTTT. Protein sequence: CASTSAPSTDTQYF.

The chain has TRBV7-9 and TRBJ2-3; tentatively, D is TRBD2 (5 bases). This CDR3 contains 15 residues. Germline CDR1 SEHNR, CDR2 FQNEAQ (reference sequence). V was shortened by 6 bases and J by 6 bases, with 19 bases between the two germline ends. This chain's CDR3 is CASRLDGGPRDTQYF. The CDR3 region has the DNA TGTGCCAGCAGATTGGATGGAGGCCCACGGGATACGCAGTATTTT.

This clone was detected a few times. The J gene is TRBJ2-1, the V gene TRBV6-5; D unclear. Trimming took 6 bases from V and 6 from J, leaving 12 bases between them. This CDR3 has 13 residues. The germline V gene has CDR1 MNHEY and CDR2 SVGAGI. CDR3 region: CASSGGTINEQFF. The CDR3 DNA follows: TGTGCCAGCAGCGGTGGTACCATCAATGAGCAGTTCTTC.

This chain links TRBV6-5 with TRBJ2-7, with 10 bases matching TRBD1. CDR1 MNHEY and CDR2 SVGAGI come from the germline V gene. The CDR3 spans 14 residues. V gave up 6 bases and J gave up 3 bases; unmatched junction bases: 5. This CDR3 reads CASSDRGLVYEQYF. The CDR3 DNA follows: TGTGCCAGCAGCGACAGGGGGCTTGTCTACGAGCAGTACTTC.

The rearrangement joins TRBV6-6 to TRBJ1-1, with D possibly TRBD1 on 6 matching bases. Germline CDR1 MNHNY, CDR2 SVGAGI (reference sequence). The CDR3 has 17 residues. Trimming removed 5 bases from V and 5 bases from J, with 24 bases in between. CDR3 in DNA: TGTGCCAGCAGTCCCCGGACAGTAGGGTTTTTAGGAACTGAAGCTTTCTTT. Translation: CASSPRTVGFLGTEAFF.

The chain couples TRBV24-1 to TRBJ2-2, with TRBD2 identical over 8 bases. This CDR3 has 15 amino acids. Per germline, CDR1 KGHDR and CDR2 SFDVKD. With 9 bases clipped from V and 4 bases from J, the junction kept 9 bases outside the gene matches. The CDR3 nucleotides are TGTGCCACCCCTGTGATAGCGGGACGCACCGGGGAGCTGTTTTTT. Translated, it gives CATPVIAGRTGELFF.

This rearrangement joins TRBV7-6 to TRBJ2-1, with D possibly matching TRBD1 (5 bases). Germline CDR1 and CDR2: SGHVS and FNYEAQ. The germline V and J ends were trimmed by 2 bases and 6 bases, with 17 bases remaining between them. CDR3 length: 16 amino acids. The CDR3 spells CASSLSSQQVPNEQFF. The CDR3 DNA follows: TGTGCCAGCAGCTTATCGTCCCAACAGGTCCCCAATGAGCAGTTCTTC.

About this clone: Other DNA sequences in the sample encode the same CDR3. The chain combines TRBV5-1 with TRBJ2-5, with 13 positions matching TRBD2. Germline-derived CDR1 and CDR2 are SGHRS and YFSETQ. V shed 0 bases and J 1 base; nucleotides not matched to a gene: 0. The length of the CDR3 is 16 residues. The CDR3 reads CASSLGLAGGQETQYF. The CDR3 nucleotides are TGCGCCAGCAGCTTGGGACTAGCGGGAGGCCAAGAGACCCAGTACTTC.

This chain joins TRBV29-1 and TRBJ2-7; D remains ambiguous. Germline V lookup: CDR1 SQVTM, CDR2 ANQGSEA. This CDR3 is built from 11 residues. The ends were cut back, 5 bases at V and 1 base at J, with 6 bases in the middle. The CDR3 nucleotides read TGCAGCGTTTTTACTTCCTACGAGCAGTACTTC. The encoded protein is CSVFTSYEQYF.

This clone showed up just a few times. J is TRBJ1-1 and V is TRBV4-2; D is ambiguous. Trimming took 2 bases from V and 6 from J, leaving 7 bases between them. The CDR3 loop spans 12 amino acids. Germline V gene data show CDR1 as LGHNA and CDR2 as YNFKEQ. In DNA form, the CDR3 reads TGTGCCAGCAGCCAACAGTCCCCTGAAGCTTTCTTT. It is translated as CASSQQSPEAFF.

This clone was seen once. V gene TRBV18 combines with J gene TRBJ2-1; a weak D match, TRBD2 (6 bases). From germline, CDR1 is KGHSH and CDR2 LQKENI. This CDR3 region has 20 residues. V dropped 2 bases and J dropped 0 bases, with 23 bases sitting between them. The CDR3, as DNA: TGTGCCAGCTCACCATCGACTAGTTTGGGCGGATCAAGCTCCTACAATGAGCAGTTCTTC. Translating it yields CASSPSTSLGGSSSYNEQFF.

This chain's CDR3 is CASSLGGGYVEQYF. The CDR3, as DNA: TGTGCCAGCAGCTTAGGCGGTGGGTACGTCGAGCAGTACTTC. The chain carries TRBV7-9 and TRBJ2-7; D is unresolved. V lost 1 base and J 6 bases, leaving 13 bases between the germline ends. Germline values: CDR1 SEHNR, CDR2 FQNEAQ (reference sequence). This CDR3 comprises 14 residues.

This rearrangement joins TRBV11-2 to TRBJ2-3; 8 bases line up with TRBD2. The CDR3 loop spans 16 amino acids. CDR1 and CDR2 (germline): SGHAT, FQNNGV. Trimming cost V 1 base and J 11 bases; bases outside gene matches: 14. The CDR3 region has the DNA TGTGCCAGCAGCTTAGGTGTCGCGGGGGGCCGCAATGTGCAGTATTTT. The encoded protein is CASSLGVAGGRNVQYF.

The chain recombines TRBV24-1 with TRBJ2-5; tentatively, D is TRBD1 (5 bases). The CDR3 consists of 17 residues. V was pared by 5 bases and J by 1 base, with 19 bases between. Germline CDR1 is KGHDR and CDR2 is SFDVKD. CDR3 residues: CATSAPDMPHSQETQYF. The CDR3 DNA follows: TGTGCCACCAGTGCCCCGGACATGCCGCACTCCCAAGAGACCCAGTACTTC.

For this clone: The sample holds other DNA sequences that translate to the same CDR3. The chain uses TRBV24-1 and TRBJ1-3, with D possibly matching TRBD1 (6 bases). Germline CDR1 KGHDR, CDR2 SFDVKD. The V end was cut by 4 bases, the J end by 0 bases, with 9 bases between. CDR3 length: 15 amino acids. The CDR3 region has the DNA TGTGCCACCAGTGACCGGACAGACTCTGGAAACACCATATATTTT. This gives the protein CATSDRTDSGNTIYF.

The V and J genes are TRBV2 and TRBJ2-7, with a tentative D call TRBD1 (6 bases). The length of the CDR3 is 11 residues. Germline lookup yields CDR1 SNHLY and CDR2 FYNNEI. V shed 3 bases and J shed 11 bases, with 11 bases lying between them. CDR3 nucleotides: TGTGCCAGCAGTGACCAGGGGCAGGAGTACTTC. Its protein product is CASSDQGQEYF.